Detailed here is one T cell receptor beta chain. Its target is not known. The sample comes from a study of cytomegalovirus exposure and HLA in healthy donors. The PCR had 60 Vbeta and 13 Jbeta primers. The repertoire was sequenced with immunoSEQ multiplex PCR; TCRdb's copy has only in-frame clones and lacks some. The sample includes 80,000 to 95,000 clones, roughly 77% of them seen just once. The CDR3 extends over 15 amino acids. Losses at the gene ends were 0 bases for V and 7 bases for J; bases not matched to a gene: 7. Per the germline V gene, CDR1 is SGDLS and CDR2 is YYNGEE. General study results and limits: Analysis performed later showed TCR beta chains linked to HLA being more clonally expanded than equally common others. A later analysis linked a missense DCLRE1C variant to TCR beta V- and J-gene trimming.

The chain uses TRBV9 and TRBJ2-3; 8 nucleotides line up with TRBD2. This clonotype originated in a woman aged 40-49 years in good health and CMV-seropositive. The source material was PBMCs. CDR3 bases: TGTGCCAGCAGCGTAGGAGCGGGGGTAGGGAATACGCAGTATTTT. It yields the protein CASSVGAGVGNTQYF.